The T cell receptor (beta chain) described here comes from a study of blood T cells in healthy people across ages. General study points: It was the long-lived donors that had more naive CD4+ cells and higher diversity than aged donors. Per million T cells, TCR beta diversity dropped about linearly as age rose.

With respect to this clonotype: Its antigen is unknown.

The CDR3 sequence is 15 residues long. Germline lookup yields CDR1 MNHEY and CDR2 SMNVEV (reference sequence). V gave up 5 bases and J gave up 0 bases, with 12 bases separating them. With a J-beta primer mix and a sample-barcoded 5' primer, a second PCR ran about 7 to 11 cycles. Individual samples furnished no less than 2.5 million CDR3-containing paired-end reads apiece. TCRdb reanalysed the 5' RACE reads using MiXCR and keeps one entry per CDR3 protein. In the table there are around 1.5 million distinct CDR3 sequences, 45% to 70% of which are singletons. The clonotype comes from a man younger than 30 in good health. The chain recombines TRBV27 with TRBJ2-3; a possible D gene is TRBD1 (5 bases). Material for sequencing was blood. CDR3 nucleotides: TGTGCCAGCAGTCCACAGGTCCGTAGCACAGATACGCAGTATTTT. This sequence encodes CASSPQVRSTDTQYF.